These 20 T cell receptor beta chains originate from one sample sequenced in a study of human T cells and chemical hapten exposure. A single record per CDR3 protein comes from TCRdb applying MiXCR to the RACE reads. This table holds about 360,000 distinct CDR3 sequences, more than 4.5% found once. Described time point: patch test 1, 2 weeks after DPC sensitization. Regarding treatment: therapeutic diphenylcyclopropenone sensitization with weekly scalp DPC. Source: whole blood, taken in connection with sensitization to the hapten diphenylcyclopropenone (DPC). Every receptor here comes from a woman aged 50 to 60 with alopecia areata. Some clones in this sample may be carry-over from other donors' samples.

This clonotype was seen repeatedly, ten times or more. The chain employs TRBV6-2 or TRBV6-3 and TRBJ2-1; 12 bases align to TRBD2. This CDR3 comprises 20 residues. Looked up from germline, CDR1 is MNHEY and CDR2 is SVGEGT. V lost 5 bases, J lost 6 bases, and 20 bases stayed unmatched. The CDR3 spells CASSPAGVLAGGPIPNEQFF. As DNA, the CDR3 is TGTGCCAGCAGTCCCGCCGGGGTTCTAGCGGGAGGGCCAATCCCCAATGAGCAGTTCTTC.

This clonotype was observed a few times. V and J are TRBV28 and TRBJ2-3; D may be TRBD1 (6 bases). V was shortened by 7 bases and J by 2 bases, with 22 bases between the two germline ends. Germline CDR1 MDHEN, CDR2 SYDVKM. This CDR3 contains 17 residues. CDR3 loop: CASISPDSPYSTDTQYF. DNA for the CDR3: TGTGCCAGCATCTCACCGGACAGCCCTTATTCCACAGATACGCAGTATTTT.

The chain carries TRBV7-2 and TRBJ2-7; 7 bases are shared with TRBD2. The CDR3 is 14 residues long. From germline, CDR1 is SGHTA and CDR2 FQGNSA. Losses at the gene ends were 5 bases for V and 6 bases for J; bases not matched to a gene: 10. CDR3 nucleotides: TGTGCCAGCAGCCCACTAGCGCGTGGGGGCGAGCAGTACTTC. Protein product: CASSPLARGGEQYF.

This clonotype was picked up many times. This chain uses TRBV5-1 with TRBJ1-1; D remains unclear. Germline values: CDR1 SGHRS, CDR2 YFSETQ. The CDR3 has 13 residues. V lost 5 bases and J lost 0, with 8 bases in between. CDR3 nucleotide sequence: TGCGCCAGCAGGGACCCCATGAACACTGAAGCTTTCTTT. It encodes CASRDPMNTEAFF.

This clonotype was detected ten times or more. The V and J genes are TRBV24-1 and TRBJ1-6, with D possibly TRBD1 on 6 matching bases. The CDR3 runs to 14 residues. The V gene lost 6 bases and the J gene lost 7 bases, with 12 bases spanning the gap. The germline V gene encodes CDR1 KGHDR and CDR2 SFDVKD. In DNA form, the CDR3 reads TGTGCCACCAGTCTTGGACAGCGCAATTCACCCCTCCACTTT. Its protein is CATSLGQRNSPLHF.

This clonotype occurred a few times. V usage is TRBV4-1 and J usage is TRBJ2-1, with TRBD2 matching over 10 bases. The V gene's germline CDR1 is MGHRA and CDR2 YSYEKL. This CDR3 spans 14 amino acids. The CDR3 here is CASGASGGDNEQFF. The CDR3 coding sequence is TGCGCTTCCGGTGCTAGCGGGGGAGACAATGAGCAGTTCTTC.

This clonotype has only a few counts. CDR3 nucleotide sequence: TGTGCCAGCAGCTGGCGACAGGGCAATCAGCCCCAGCATTTT. Translating it yields CASSWRQGNQPQHF. The chain employs TRBV7-6 and TRBJ1-5, with a possible D match to TRBD1 (6 bases). Between the trimmed V and J ends, which lost 4 bases and 2 bases, there was a span of 9 bases. The CDR3 is 14 amino acids. Germline V CDR1 and CDR2: SGHVS, FNYEAQ.

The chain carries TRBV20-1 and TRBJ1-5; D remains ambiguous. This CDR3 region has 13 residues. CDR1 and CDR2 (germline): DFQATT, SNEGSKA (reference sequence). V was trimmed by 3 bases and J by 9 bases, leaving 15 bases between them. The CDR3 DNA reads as TGCAGTGCTAGCCCGGGGTTCCGGCGGCCCCAGCATTTT. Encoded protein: CSASPGFRRPQHF.

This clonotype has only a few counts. The CDR3 region is CASSEHRDDEKLFF. In nucleotides, the CDR3 is TGTGCCAGCAGTGAGCACAGGGACGATGAAAAACTGTTTTTT. The rearrangement joins TRBV25-1 to TRBJ1-4; possible D gene TRBD1, 6 bases. The V end lost 3 bases, the J end lost 6 bases, and 11 bases lay between the germline ends. The CDR3 extends over 14 amino acids. Germline loops: CDR1 MGHDK, CDR2 SYGVNS.

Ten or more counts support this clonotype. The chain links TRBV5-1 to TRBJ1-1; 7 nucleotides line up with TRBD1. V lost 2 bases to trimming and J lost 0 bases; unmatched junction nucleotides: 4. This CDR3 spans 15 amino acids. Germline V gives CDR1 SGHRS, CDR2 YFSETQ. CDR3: CASSFRTGLNTEAFF. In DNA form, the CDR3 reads TGCGCCAGCAGCTTTAGGACAGGCTTGAACACTGAAGCTTTCTTT.

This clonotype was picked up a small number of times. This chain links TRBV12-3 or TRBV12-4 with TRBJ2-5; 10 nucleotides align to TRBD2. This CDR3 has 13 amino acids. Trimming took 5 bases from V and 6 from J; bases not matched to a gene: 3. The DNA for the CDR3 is TGTGCCAGCAGTCTTAGCGGGGGGAAGACCCAGTACTTC. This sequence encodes CASSLSGGKTQYF.

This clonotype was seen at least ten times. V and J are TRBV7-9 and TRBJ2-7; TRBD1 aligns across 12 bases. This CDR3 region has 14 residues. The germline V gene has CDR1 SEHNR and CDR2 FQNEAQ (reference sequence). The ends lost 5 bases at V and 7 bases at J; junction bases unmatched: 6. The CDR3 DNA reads TGTGCCAGCAGCCCGGGACAGGGGGCAGGGGAGCAGTACTTC. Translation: CASSPGQGAGEQYF.

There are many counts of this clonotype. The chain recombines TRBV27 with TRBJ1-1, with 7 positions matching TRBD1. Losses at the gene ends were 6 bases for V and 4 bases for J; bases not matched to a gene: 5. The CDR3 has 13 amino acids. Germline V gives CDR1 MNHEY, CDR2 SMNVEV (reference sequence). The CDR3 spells CASSRGIGTEAFF. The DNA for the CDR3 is TGTGCCAGCAGCAGGGGGATCGGCACTGAAGCTTTCTTT.

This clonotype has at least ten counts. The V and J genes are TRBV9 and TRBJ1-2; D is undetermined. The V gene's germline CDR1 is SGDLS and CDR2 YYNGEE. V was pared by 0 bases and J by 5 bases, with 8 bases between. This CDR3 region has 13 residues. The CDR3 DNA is TGTGCCAGCAGCGTAGCTGCCGGATATGGCTACACCTTC. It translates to CASSVAAGYGYTF.

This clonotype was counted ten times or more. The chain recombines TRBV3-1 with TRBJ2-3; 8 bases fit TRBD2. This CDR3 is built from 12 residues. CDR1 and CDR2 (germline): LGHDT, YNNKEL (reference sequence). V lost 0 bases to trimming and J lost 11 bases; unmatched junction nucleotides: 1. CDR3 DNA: TGTGCCAGCAGCCAAGATGCGGGAGGGCAGTATTTT. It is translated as CASSQDAGGQYF.

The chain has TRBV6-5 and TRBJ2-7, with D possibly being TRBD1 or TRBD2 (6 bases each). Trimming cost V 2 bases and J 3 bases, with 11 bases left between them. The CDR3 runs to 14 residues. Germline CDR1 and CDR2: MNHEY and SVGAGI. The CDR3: CASSYGKGGYEQYF. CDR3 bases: TGTGCCAGCAGTTACGGGAAGGGGGGCTACGAGCAGTACTTC.

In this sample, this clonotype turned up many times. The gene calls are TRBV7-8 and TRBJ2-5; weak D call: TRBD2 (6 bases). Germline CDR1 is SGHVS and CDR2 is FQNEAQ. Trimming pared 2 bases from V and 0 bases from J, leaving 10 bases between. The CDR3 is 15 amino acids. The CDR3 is CASSLLAGNQETQYF. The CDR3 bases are TGTGCCAGCAGCTTATTGGCGGGGAACCAAGAGACCCAGTACTTC.

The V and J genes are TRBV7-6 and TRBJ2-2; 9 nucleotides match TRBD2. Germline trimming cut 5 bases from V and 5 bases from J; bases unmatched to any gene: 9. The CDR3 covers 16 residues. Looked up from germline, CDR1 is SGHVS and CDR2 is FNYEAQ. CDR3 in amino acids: CASSGAGGLRTGELFF. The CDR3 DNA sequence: TGTGCCAGCAGCGGGGCGGGAGGGCTGCGGACCGGGGAGCTGTTTTTT. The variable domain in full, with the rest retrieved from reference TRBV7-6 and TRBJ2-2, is GAGVSQSPRYKVTKRGQDVALRCDPISGHVSLYWYRQALGQGPEFLTYFNYEAQQDKSGLPNDRFSAERPEGSISTLTIQRTEQRDSAMYRCASSGAGGLRTGELFFGEGSRLTVL.

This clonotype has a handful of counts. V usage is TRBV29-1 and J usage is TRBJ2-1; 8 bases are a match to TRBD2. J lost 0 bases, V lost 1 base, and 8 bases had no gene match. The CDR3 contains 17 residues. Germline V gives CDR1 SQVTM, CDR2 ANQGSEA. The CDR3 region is CSVEGAGVPSSYNEQFF. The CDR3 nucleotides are TGCAGCGTTGAAGGAGCGGGGGTGCCCAGCTCCTACAATGAGCAGTTCTTC.

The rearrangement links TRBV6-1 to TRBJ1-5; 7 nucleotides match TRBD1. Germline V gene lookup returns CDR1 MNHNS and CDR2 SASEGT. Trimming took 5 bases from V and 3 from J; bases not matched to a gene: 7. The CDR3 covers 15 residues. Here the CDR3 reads CASSTRQGLNQPQHF. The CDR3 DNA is TGTGCCAGCAGTACCAGACAGGGCCTCAATCAGCCCCAGCATTTT.